These 10 T cell receptor beta chains share one sample of origin, sequenced in a study of T cells expressing NK-cell markers. One entry per CDR3 protein, without DNA, is what TCRdb gives after re-calling the 5' RACE reads. The data include 500,000 to 600,000 distinct CDR3 sequences; the top ten clones carry under 4.5%. Source material: blood T cells: a sorted CD56 or NKG2C T cell subset, CD4+ or CD8+ T cells, or bulk PBMC T cells (not recorded which). Receptor source: a man aged 18 to 29 in good health.

The genes are TRBV15 and TRBJ2-2; TCRdb's D call, TRBD1, is unchecked because there is no DNA. Germline V gene sequence: CDR1 LNHNV, CDR2 YYDKDF (reference sequence). The CDR3 has 15 amino acids. CDR3 amino acids: CATSQGRGGTGELFF. Using reference TRBV15 and TRBJ2-2 for the parts outside the CDR3, the full variable domain is DAMVIQNPRYQVTQFGKPVTLSCSQTLNHNVMYWYQQKSSQAPKLLFHYYDKDFNNEADTPDNFQSRRPNTSFCFLDIRSPGLGDTAMYLCATSQGRGGTGELFFGEGSRLTVL.

This sequence joins TRBV29-1 and TRBJ2-3; TCRdb lists TRBD1, though no DNA is available to test this call. This CDR3 contains 14 residues. Per the germline V gene, CDR1 is SQVTM and CDR2 is ANQGSEA. The CDR3 protein is CSVEGGNGGDTQYF.

V is TRBV3-1 and J is TRBJ2-5. The CDR3 consists of 13 residues. Germline-derived CDR1 and CDR2 are LGHDT and YNNKEL (reference sequence). This chain's CDR3 is CASSPGVHETQYF.

J is TRBJ1-5 and V is TRBV9. Germline V gene data show CDR1 as SGDLS and CDR2 as YYNGEE. CDR3 length: 14 residues. CDR3 residues: CASSVGEIGQPQHF.

This chain connects TRBV20-1 to TRBJ2-5; TCRdb picks TRBD2, but there is no DNA to check that call. This CDR3 has 16 amino acids. The germline CDR1 and CDR2 sequences are DFQATT and SNEGSKA (reference sequence). The CDR3 protein is CSARGGQREFRETQYF.

The gene calls are TRBV24-1 and TRBJ2-3. There are 12 residues in the CDR3. Germline V gene lookup returns CDR1 KGHDR and CDR2 SFDVKD. The CDR3 spells CATSLATDTQYF.

This chain uses TRBV30 with TRBJ2-6; no DNA is available, so the TRBD1 call from TCRdb remains unchecked. Germline V gene lookup returns CDR1 GTSNPN and CDR2 SVGIG (reference sequence). The CDR3 is 14 amino acids. The CDR3 loop is CAWSGDPGANVLTF.

The rearrangement links TRBV12-3 or TRBV12-4 to TRBJ1-2; TCRdb selects TRBD1, and the lack of DNA leaves this call unchecked. This CDR3 spans 11 amino acids. CDR3 sequence: CASSPGVGYTF.

The chain recombines TRBV11-2 with TRBJ2-1; checking the TCRdb D call of TRBD2 is not possible without DNA. Germline CDR1 and CDR2: SGHAT and FQNNGV. This CDR3 contains 16 residues. CDR3 protein: CASSLGGSSPYNEQFF.

J is TRBJ2-1 and V is TRBV24-1; the TCRdb call, TRBD1, lacks DNA for checking. This CDR3 contains 15 residues. Germline V CDR1 and CDR2: KGHDR, SFDVKD. The CDR3 loop is CATSDTGTGDNEQFF.